The clone carrying this T cell receptor beta chain was seen a few times. Possible read error: a much larger clone is one base away. The source of the sample is a study of prognosis after radiotherapy for stage I lung cancer. The genomic DNA TCR beta CDR3 region underwent two rounds of multiplex PCR. Round-one PCR had primers specific to each TRBV and TRBJ gene. One entry per CDR3 protein results from TCRdb running MiXCR on the multiplex PCR reads. The data hold 8,500 to 13,000 distinct CDR3 sequences, with around 55% observed a single time. This clonotype originated in a donor over 45 with non-small cell lung cancer. The sequences come from PBMCs, collected before or after stereotactic body radiation therapy (not recorded which).

CDR3 amino acids: CASSLGAGGSYNPPLHF. CDR3 in DNA: TGTGCCAGCAGCTTAGGAGCGGGGGGCTCCTATAATCCACCCCTCCACTTT. The chain is built from TRBV7-9 and TRBJ1-6; D is perhaps TRBD1 (6 bases). The CDR3 has 17 amino acids. CDR1 SEHNR and CDR2 FQNEAQ come from the germline V gene (reference sequence).